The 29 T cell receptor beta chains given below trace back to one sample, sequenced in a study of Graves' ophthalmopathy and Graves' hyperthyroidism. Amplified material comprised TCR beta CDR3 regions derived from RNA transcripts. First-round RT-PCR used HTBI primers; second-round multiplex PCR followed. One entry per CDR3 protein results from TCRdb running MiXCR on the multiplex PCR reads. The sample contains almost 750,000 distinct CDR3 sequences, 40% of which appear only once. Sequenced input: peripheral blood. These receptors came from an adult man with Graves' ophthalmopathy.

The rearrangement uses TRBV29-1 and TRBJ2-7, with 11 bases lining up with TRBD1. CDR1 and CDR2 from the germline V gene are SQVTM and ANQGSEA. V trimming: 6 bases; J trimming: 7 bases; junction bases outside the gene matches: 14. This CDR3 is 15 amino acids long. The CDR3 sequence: CSVLPGQGVASEQYF. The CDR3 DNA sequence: TGCAGCGTGCTTCCGGGACAGGGGGTGGCGAGTGAGCAGTACTTC.

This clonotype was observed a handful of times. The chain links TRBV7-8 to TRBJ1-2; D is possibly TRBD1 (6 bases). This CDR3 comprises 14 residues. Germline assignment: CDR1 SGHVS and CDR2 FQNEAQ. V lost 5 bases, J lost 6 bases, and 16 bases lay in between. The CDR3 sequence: CASSQGRGLNGYTF. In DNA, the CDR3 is TGTGCCAGCAGCCAAGGCAGGGGCTTGAATGGCTACACCTTC.

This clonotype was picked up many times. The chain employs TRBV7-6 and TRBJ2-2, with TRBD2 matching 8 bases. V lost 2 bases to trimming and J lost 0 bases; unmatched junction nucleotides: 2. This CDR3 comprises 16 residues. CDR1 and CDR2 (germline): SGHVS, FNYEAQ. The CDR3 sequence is CASSLFGGANTGELFF. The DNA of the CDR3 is TGTGCCAGCAGCTTATTCGGGGGGGCGAACACCGGGGAGCTGTTTTTT.

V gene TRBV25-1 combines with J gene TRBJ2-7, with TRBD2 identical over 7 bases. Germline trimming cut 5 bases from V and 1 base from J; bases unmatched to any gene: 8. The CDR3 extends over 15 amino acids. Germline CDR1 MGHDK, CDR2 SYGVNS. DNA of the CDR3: TGTGCCAGCAGTCCTACCGGCGGGAGATCCTACGAGCAGTACTTC. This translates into CASSPTGGRSYEQYF.

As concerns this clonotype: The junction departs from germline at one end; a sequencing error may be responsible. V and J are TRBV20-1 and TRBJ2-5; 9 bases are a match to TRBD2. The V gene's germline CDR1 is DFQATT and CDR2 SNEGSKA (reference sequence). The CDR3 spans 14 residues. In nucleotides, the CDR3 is TGCGGTGCCGTGGTTAGCGGGAGAGGAGAGACCCAGTACTTC. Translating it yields CGAVVSGRGETQYF.

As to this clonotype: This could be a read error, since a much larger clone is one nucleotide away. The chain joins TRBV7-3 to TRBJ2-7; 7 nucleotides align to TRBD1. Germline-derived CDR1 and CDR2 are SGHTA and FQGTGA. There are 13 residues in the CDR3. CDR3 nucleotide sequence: TGTGCCGGCAGCTCGACAGGGTCCTACGAGCAGTACTTC. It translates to CAGSSTGSYEQYF.

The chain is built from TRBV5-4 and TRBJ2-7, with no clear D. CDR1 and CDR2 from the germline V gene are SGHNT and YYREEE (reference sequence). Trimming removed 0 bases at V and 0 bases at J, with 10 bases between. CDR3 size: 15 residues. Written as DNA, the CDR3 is TGTGCCAGCAGCTTGGGGAATAGGTTCTCCTACGAGCAGTACTTC. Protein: CASSLGNRFSYEQYF.

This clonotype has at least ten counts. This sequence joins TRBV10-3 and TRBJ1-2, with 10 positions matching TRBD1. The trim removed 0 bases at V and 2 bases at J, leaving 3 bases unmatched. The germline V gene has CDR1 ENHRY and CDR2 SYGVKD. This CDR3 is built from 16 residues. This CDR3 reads CAISESPGQGNYGYTF. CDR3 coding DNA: TGTGCCATCAGTGAGTCCCCGGGACAGGGGAACTATGGCTACACCTTC.

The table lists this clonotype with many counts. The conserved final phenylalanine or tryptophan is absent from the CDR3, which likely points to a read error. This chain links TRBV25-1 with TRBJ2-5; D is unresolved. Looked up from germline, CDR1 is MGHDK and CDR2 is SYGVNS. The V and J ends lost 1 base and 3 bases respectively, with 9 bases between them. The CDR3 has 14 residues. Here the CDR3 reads CASSEFGQKETQYL. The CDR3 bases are TGTGCCAGCAGTGAATTTGGGCAGAAAGAGACCCAGTACCTC.

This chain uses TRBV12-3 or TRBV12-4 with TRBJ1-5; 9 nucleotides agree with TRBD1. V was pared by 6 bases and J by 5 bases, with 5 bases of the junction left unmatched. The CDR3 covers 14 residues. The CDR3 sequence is CASSHRQGDQPQHF. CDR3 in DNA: TGTGCCAGCAGCCACCGACAGGGGGATCAGCCCCAGCATTTT.

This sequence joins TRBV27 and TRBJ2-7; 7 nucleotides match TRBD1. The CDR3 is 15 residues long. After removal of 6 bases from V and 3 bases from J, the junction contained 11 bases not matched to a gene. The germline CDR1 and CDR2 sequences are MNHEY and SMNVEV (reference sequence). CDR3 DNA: TGTGCCAGCAGCCAAGAGACAGGGAGCTACTACGAGCAGTACTTC. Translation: CASSQETGSYYEQYF.

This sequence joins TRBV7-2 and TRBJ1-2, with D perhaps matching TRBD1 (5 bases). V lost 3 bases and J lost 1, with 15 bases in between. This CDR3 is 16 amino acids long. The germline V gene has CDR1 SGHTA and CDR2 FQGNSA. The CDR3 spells CASSLGAGTVNYGYTF. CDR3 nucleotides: TGTGCCAGCAGCTTGGGCGCTGGGACGGTTAACTATGGCTACACCTTC. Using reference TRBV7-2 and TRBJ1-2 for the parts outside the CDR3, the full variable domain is GAGVSQSPSNKVTEKGKDVELRCDPISGHTALYWYRQSLGQGLEFLIYFQGNSAPDKSGLPSDRFSAERTGGSVSTLTIQRTQQEDSAVYLCASSLGAGTVNYGYTFGSGTRLTVV.

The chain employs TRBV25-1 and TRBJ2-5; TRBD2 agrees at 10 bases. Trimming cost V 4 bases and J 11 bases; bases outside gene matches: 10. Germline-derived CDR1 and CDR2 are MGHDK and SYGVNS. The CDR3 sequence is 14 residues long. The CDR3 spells CASSAAGGTNEQYF. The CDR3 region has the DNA TGTGCCAGCAGTGCAGCGGGAGGGACCAATGAGCAGTACTTC.

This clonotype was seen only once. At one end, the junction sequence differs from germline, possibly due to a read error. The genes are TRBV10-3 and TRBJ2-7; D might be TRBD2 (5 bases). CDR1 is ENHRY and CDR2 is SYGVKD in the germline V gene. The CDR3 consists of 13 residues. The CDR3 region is CAISGPGSYEQYF. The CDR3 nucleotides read TGTGCTATCAGTGGACCGGGAAGCTACGAGCAGTACTTC.

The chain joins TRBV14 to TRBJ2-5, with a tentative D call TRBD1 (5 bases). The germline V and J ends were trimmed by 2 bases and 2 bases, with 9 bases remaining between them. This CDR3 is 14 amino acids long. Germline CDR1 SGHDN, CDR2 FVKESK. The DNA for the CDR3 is TGTGCCAGCAGCCAACTGGGGCGACAAGAGACCCAGTACTTC. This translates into CASSQLGRQETQYF.

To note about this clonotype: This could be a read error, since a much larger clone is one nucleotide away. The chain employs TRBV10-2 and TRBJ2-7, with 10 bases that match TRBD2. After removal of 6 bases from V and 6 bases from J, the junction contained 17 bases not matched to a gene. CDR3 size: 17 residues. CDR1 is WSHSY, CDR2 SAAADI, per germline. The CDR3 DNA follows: TGCGCCAGCAGAAAACAGGCCTTCGGGACTAGCGATCCCGAGCAGTACTTC. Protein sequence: CASRKQAFGTSDPEQYF.

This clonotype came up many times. CDR3 loop: CARPIGDKKTQYF. The CDR3 region has the DNA TGCGCCAGGCCGATAGGGGATAAGAAGACCCAGTACTTC. This chain uses TRBV10-1 with TRBJ2-5, with a weak D call TRBD1 (5 bases). From germline, CDR1 is WNHNN and CDR2 SYGVQD (reference sequence). V was shortened by 9 bases and J by 6 bases, with 17 bases between the two germline ends. The CDR3 runs to 13 residues.

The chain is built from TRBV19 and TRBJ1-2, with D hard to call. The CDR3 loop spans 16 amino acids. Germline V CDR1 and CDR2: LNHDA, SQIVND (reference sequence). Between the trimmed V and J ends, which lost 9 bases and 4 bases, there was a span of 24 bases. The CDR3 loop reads CASRPSTRHLSYGYTF. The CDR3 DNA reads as TGTGCCAGCAGACCCTCTACCCGACACCTTTCCTATGGCTACACCTTC.

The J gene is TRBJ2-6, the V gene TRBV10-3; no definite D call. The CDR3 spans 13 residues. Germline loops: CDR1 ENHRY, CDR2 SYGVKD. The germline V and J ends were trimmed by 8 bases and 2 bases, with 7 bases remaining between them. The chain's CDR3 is CAIQGTGANVLTF. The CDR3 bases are TGTGCCATCCAAGGGACTGGGGCCAACGTCCTGACTTTC.

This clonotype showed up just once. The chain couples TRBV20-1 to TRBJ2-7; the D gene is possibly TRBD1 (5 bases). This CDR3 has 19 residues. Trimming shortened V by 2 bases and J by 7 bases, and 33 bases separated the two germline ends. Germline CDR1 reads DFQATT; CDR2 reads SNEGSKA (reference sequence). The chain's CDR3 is CSARQGGKTENTLRWEQYF. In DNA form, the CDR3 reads TGCAGTGCTAGACAGGGTGGCAAAACAGAGAACACACTACGTTGGGAGCAGTACTTC.

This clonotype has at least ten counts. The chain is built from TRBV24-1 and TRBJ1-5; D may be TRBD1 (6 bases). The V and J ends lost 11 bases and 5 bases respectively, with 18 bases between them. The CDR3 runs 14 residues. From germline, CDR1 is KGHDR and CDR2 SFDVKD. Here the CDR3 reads CASSRAGADQPQHF. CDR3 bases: TGTGCCAGCAGCCGGGCAGGGGCGGATCAGCCCCAGCATTTT.

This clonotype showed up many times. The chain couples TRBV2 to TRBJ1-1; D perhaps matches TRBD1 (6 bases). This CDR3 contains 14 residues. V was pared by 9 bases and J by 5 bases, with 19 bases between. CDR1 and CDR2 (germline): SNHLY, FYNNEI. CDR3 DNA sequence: TGTGCCAGTAGACAACAGGGTCGGGGGACTGAAGCTTTCTTT. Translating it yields CASRQQGRGTEAFF.

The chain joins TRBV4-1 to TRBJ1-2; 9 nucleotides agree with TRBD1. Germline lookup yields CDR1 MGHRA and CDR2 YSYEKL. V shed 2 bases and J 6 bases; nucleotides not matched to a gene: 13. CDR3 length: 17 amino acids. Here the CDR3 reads CASSQRHAYRDRDGYTF. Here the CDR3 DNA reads TGCGCCAGCAGCCAACGCCACGCTTACCGGGACAGGGATGGCTACACCTTC.

Here the CDR3 reads CASSLHAGLNTEAFF. The CDR3 DNA is TGTGCCAGCAGCTTGCATGCTGGACTGAACACTGAAGCTTTCTTT. J is TRBJ1-1 and V is TRBV5-4; no reliable D call. CDR1 and CDR2 (germline): SGHNT, YYREEE (reference sequence). V gave up 1 base and J gave up 0 bases, with 10 bases separating them. The CDR3 spans 15 residues. Drawing the rest from reference TRBV5-4 and TRBJ1-1, the complete variable domain is ETGVTQSPTHLIKTRGQQVTLRCSSQSGHNTVSWYQQALGQGPQFIFQYYREEENGRGNFPPRFSGLQFPNYSSELNVNALELDDSALYLCASSLHAGLNTEAFFGQGTRLTVV.

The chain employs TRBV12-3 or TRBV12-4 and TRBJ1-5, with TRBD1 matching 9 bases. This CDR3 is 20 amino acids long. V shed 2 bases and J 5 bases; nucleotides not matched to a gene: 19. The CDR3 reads CASSLTMRVFRDRADQPQHF. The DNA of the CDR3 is TGTGCCAGCAGTTTAACTATGAGGGTTTTCCGGGACAGGGCCGATCAGCCCCAGCATTTT.

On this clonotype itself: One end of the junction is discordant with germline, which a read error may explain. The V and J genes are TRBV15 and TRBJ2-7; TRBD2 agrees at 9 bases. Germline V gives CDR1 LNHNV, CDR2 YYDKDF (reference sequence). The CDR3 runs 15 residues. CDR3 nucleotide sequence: TGTGCCGCCAGCAGTAAGAGACTAGCGGCCTACGAGCAGTACTTC. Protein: CAASSKRLAAYEQYF.

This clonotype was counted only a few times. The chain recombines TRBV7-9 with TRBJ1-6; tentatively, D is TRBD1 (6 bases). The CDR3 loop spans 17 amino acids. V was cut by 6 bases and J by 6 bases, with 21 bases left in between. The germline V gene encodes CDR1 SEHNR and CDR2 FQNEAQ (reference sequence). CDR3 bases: TGTGCCAGCAGGCCTTTTATCCGGGACAAGCCTAATTCACCCCTCCACTTT. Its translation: CASRPFIRDKPNSPLHF.

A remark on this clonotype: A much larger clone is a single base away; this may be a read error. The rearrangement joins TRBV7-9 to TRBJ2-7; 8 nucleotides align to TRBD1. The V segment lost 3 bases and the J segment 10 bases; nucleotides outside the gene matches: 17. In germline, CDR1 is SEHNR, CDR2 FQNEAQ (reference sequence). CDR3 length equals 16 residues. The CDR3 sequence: CASSFSTGVGPAEQYF. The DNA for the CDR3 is TGTGCCAGCAGCTTCTCGACAGGGGTAGGACCCGCGGAACAGTACTTC. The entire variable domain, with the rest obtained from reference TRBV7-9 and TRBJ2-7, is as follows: DTGVSQNPRHKITKRGQNVTFRCDPISEHNRLYWYRQTLGQGPEFLTYFQNEAQLEKSRLLSDRFSAERPKGSFSTLEIQRTEQGDSAMYLCASSFSTGVGPAEQYFGPGTRLTVT.

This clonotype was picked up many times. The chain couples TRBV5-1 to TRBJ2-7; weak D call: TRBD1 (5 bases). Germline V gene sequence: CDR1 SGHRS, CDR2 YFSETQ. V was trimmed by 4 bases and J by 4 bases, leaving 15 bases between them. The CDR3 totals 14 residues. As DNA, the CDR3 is TGCGCCAGCAGCCCGATATCGAGACAGTACGAGCAGTACTTC. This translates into CASSPISRQYEQYF.